A selection of T cell receptor beta chains follows, all from one sample in a study of T cells in Graves' hyperthyroidism and ophthalmopathy. TCRdb re-analysed the multiplex PCR reads in MiXCR, keeping a single row per CDR3 protein. The repertoire holds about 610,000 distinct CDR3 sequences, with about 15% as singletons. Sample: blood. The origin of the receptors is a woman aged 35 to 49 with Graves' ophthalmopathy. Both conserved end residues are part of each CDR3. A D gene is named only where the DNA matches it firmly. The listing skips clone size in some rows; elsewhere it reads once, few, many or a size class.

d_call cdr3_length j_call clone_size v_call cdr3_nt cdr3_aa
NA 15 TRBJ2-7 many TRBV7-9 TGTGCCAGCAGCTTAGCGCAGGGTCTCTCCTACGAGCAGTACTTC CASSLAQGLSYEQYF
NA 14 TRBJ2-5 many TRBV11-2 TGTGCCAGCAGCTTCGGGTTAGATGCAGAGACCCAGTACTTC CASSFGLDAETQYF
TRBD2 17 TRBJ2-5 NA TRBV11-2 TGTGCCAGCAGCCTGAGGACTAGCGGGGGGTACCAAGAGACCCAGTACTTC CASSLRTSGGYQETQYF
NA 13 TRBJ1-2 many TRBV18 TGTGCCAGCTCACCACCGGTAAGGAATGGCTACACCTTC CASSPPVRNGYTF
NA 13 TRBJ1-2 NA TRBV30 TGTGCCTCCAATTCCCACACCTCTAGGGGCTACACCTTC CASNSHTSRGYTF
NA 13 TRBJ1-1 NA TRBV12-3/TRBV12-4 TGTGCCAGCAGTTTTACAAGGCAGACTGAAGCTTTCTTT CASSFTRQTEAFF
NA 19 TRBJ2-5 NA TRBV5-1 TGCGCCAGCAGCTTTCCCTTTCCGGGTTCCCTAAGAGGTCAGGAGACCCAGTACTTC CASSFPFPGSLRGQETQYF
NA 15 TRBJ2-5 many TRBV7-8 TGTGCCAGCCTCCATTCGGGCGGAGAAGGGGAGACCCAGTACTTC CASLHSGGEGETQYF
TRBD1 13 TRBJ2-7 NA TRBV28 TGTGCCAGCGGAAAGGGACAGCAAGACGAGCAGTACTTC CASGKGQQDEQYF
TRBD1 13 TRBJ2-7 many TRBV28 TGTGCCAGCAGGGACAGGGAGGATTTCGAGCAGTACTTC CASRDREDFEQYF
NA 14 TRBJ2-3 few TRBV11-2 TGTGCCAGCAGCTTAGATAGGGGGATTCATACGCAGTATTTT CASSLDRGIHTQYF
TRBD1 18 TRBJ1-2 many TRBV6-4 TGTGCCAGCAGGCTCGGGAGGGACAGGGGGCTCGGGCAATATGGCTACACCTTC CASRLGRDRGLGQYGYTF
NA 14 TRBJ1-2 many TRBV6-1 TGTGCCAGCAGACGCGGACAGACTAACTATGGCTACACCTTC CASRRGQTNYGYTF
NA 17 TRBJ1-5 few TRBV20-1 TGCAGTGCTAGAGGGCGGCCCAGGGGAGGATTTAATCAGCCCCAGCATTTT CSARGRPRGGFNQPQHF
NA 16 TRBJ1-1 few TRBV3-1 TGTGCCAGCAGCCAAGACGAGGGGGGCTCGACCACTGAAGCTTTCTTT CASSQDEGGSTTEAFF
NA 14 TRBJ2-3 few TRBV5-1 TGCGCCAGCAGCCATACACTGCGGACAGATACGCAGTATTTT CASSHTLRTDTQYF
NA 15 TRBJ1-3 NA TRBV6-1 TGTGCCAGCAGTCCGGCGGTGAGGGCTGGAAACACCATATATTTT CASSPAVRAGNTIYF
TRBD2 16 TRBJ2-1 many TRBV27 TGTGCCAGCAGTTTATCGGGGACTAGCGGGATGAGTGAGCAGTTCTTC CASSLSGTSGMSEQFF
TRBD2 14 TRBJ2-5 NA TRBV29-1 TGCAGCGGGGATGGACTAGCGGGCCAGGAGACCCAGTACTTC CSGDGLAGQETQYF
NA 14 TRBJ2-5 many TRBV2 TGTGCCAGCAACCCCCGGGACAATCAAGAGACCCAGTACTTC CASNPRDNQETQYF
TRBD1 12 TRBJ1-1 many TRBV30 TGTGCCTGGACCCTGACAGGGGGCAGTGCTTTCTTT CAWTLTGGSAFF
TRBD1 12 TRBJ1-1 many TRBV25-1 TGTGCCAGCAGTGCCCAGGACAGGGGAGCTTTCTTT CASSAQDRGAFF
NA 14 TRBJ1-1 many TRBV11-3 TGTGCCAGCAGCTTTCAGTCTACTCGGACTGAAGCTTTCTTT CASSFQSTRTEAFF
TRBD1 14 TRBJ1-2 many TRBV20-1 TGCAGTGTAATCGGACAGGGAGGAATTAGTGGCTACACCTTC CSVIGQGGISGYTF
TRBD1 13 TRBJ1-2 many TRBV28 TGTGCCAGCAGTTTCCTAACAGGGGTCGGCTACACCTTC CASSFLTGVGYTF
TRBD2 14 TRBJ2-7 many TRBV28 TGTGCCAGCAGTTTTAGCGGGAGAATGGGTGAGCAGTACTTC CASSFSGRMGEQYF
TRBD2 16 TRBJ2-7 few TRBV28 TGTGCCAGCAGCCGCTCCGGGGGGGACGGATTCTACGAGCAGTACTTC CASSRSGGDGFYEQYF
TRBD1 15 TRBJ2-7 many TRBV12-3/TRBV12-4 TGTGCCAGCAGCCGATGGACAGGGGGCCGGTACGAGCAGTACTTC CASSRWTGGRYEQYF
NA 13 TRBJ1-5 NA TRBV18 TGTGCCAGCTCACCGGGCCCCAGGCTGCCCCAGCATTTT CASSPGPRLPQHF
NA 14 TRBJ1-2 many TRBV6-2/TRBV6-3 TGTGCCAGCAGTCGCAGGGGAGCGATCTATGGCTACACCTTC CASSRRGAIYGYTF
NA 15 TRBJ2-1 NA TRBV6-1 TGTGCCAGCACCATCGTAGGGGGACCGGGGGATGAGCAGTTCTTC CASTIVGGPGDEQFF
TRBD1 13 TRBJ2-7 many TRBV12-3/TRBV12-4 TGTGCCAGCAGTCCCGGGACAGGGCTTGAGCAGTACTTC CASSPGTGLEQYF
TRBD1 15 TRBJ2-5 NA TRBV12-3/TRBV12-4 TGTGCCAGCAGTTCCCGGGACAGGGGGCTAGAGACCCAGTACTTC CASSSRDRGLETQYF
NA 12 TRBJ1-2 many TRBV29-1 TGCAGCGTTTGGGACATTAACTATGGCTACACCTTC CSVWDINYGYTF
TRBD1 14 TRBJ2-5 many TRBV12-3/TRBV12-4 TGTGCCAGCAGTCGAAGAGGGGGCAGGGAGACCCAGTACTTC CASSRRGGRETQYF
NA 14 TRBJ1-5 many TRBV6-1 TGTGCCAGCAGGAGTGACGGAGGCAATCAGCCCCAACATTTT CASRSDGGNQPQHF
NA 13 TRBJ2-4 many TRBV6-5 TGTGCCAGCAGTTTGGCGGGGACCGACATTCAGTACTTC CASSLAGTDIQYF
NA 16 TRBJ2-5 few TRBV28 TGTGCCAGCAGTCTCGCCGCCAGGGGACCACGGGAGACCCAGTACTTC CASSLAARGPRETQYF
NA 16 TRBJ2-5 NA TRBV28 TGTGCCAGCAACCAGGGTCCCAACCATTTTAAAGAGACCCAGTACTTC CASNQGPNHFKETQYF
TRBD1 14 TRBJ2-7 many TRBV20-1 TGCAGTGCTAGAGATTTACAGGGGGCCTACGAGCAGTACTTC CSARDLQGAYEQYF
TRBD1 16 TRBJ1-1 NA TRBV7-8 TGTGCCAGCAGCGGGGGGGGTGACAGGGAAATCTCCGAAGCTTTCTTT CASSGGGDREISEAFF
TRBD1 16 TRBJ2-7 many TRBV5-1 TGCGCCAGCAGTACCGCTCCGGGACAGCAAACCTACGAGCAGTACTTC CASSTAPGQQTYEQYF
NA 13 TRBJ2-7 many TRBV6-2/TRBV6-3 TGTGCCAGCAGTTACTACGGCTCCTACGAGCAGTACTTC CASSYYGSYEQYF
NA 14 TRBJ1-2 many TRBV4-3 TGCGCCAGCAGCCATGAACAGGGACTGTATGGCTACACCTTC CASSHEQGLYGYTF
NA 15 TRBJ1-5 many TRBV6-2/TRBV6-3 TGTGCCAGCGCTGCGGTCGGCAGGGGTAATCAGCCCCAGCATTTT CASAAVGRGNQPQHF
TRBD2 17 TRBJ2-7 NA TRBV4-2 TGTGCCAGCAGCCAAGATGGGGCGGGTAGCGGGCGGTACGAGCAGTACTTC CASSQDGAGSGRYEQYF
NA 14 TRBJ2-7 NA TRBV7-2 TGTGCCAGCAGCCCCCCGGGCTACGTCTACGAGCAGTACTTC CASSPPGYVYEQYF
TRBD1 14 TRBJ2-7 many TRBV5-1 TGCGCCAGCAGCATGGGGACAGGTCTCGCCGAGCAGTACTTC CASSMGTGLAEQYF
TRBD1 17 TRBJ1-2 many TRBV12-3/TRBV12-4 TGTGCCAGCAGTTTTGCTGGGACAGGGGACACTAACTATGGCTACACCTTC CASSFAGTGDTNYGYTF
NA 15 TRBJ2-5 few TRBV12-3/TRBV12-4 TGTGCCAGCAGTCAACAACAGGGCTACCAAGAGACCCAGTACTTC CASSQQQGYQETQYF
NA 16 TRBJ2-4 NA TRBV20-1 TGCAGTGCCCACCGCCCCAGTTTTGGAGCCAAAAACATTCAGTACTTC CSAHRPSFGAKNIQYF
NA 12 TRBJ1-1 many TRBV11-2 TGTGCCAGCAGCTGGCACGGGGCTGAAGCTTTCTTT CASSWHGAEAFF
NA 14 TRBJ2-5 many TRBV28 TGTGCCAGCAGTGAAGCGGTAGCCCGGGAGACCCAGTACTTC CASSEAVARETQYF